The T cell receptor beta chain described here comes from a study of identical twins. Whole-study findings and limits: Conclusions were drawn cross-sectionally by statistical analysis, without following the same donors. Monozygotic twins shared more out-of-frame TCR alpha than recombination models predicted. Twin pairs had excess sharing that was weaker in beta out-of-frame sequences.

For this clonotype: Its specificity is unknown.

Template switching added a universal primer binding site, and final cDNA carried unique molecular identifiers. Using its own MiXCR run on the 5' RACE reads, TCRdb lists one record per CDR3 protein. Of a few hundred thousand distinct CDR3 sequences in the sample, roughly 8.6% were seen once. Germline V gene sequence: CDR1 LNHDA, CDR2 SQIVND (reference sequence). The CDR3 runs 11 residues. Trimming took off 11 bases at V and 5 bases at J, with 11 bases between the two ends. This sample also appeared in a second study, on yellow fever vaccine responses in identical twins.

The source material was CD8+ T cells sorted from blood. This chain links TRBV19 with TRBJ2-3; no definite D call. The clonotype comes from a woman between 18 and 29 years old in good health. CDR3 protein: CASIEKDTQYF. In DNA form, the CDR3 reads TGTGCCTCGATCGAAAAAGATACGCAGTATTTT.